Below are 26 T cell receptor beta chains sequenced from a single sample in a study of blood T cell repertoires in COVID-19. Method: immunoSEQ multiplex PCR; TCRdb's copy keeps in-frame clones and lacks some. Of some 300,000 clones listed, around nine tenths are singletons. The source material was peripheral blood. The source of these receptors is a man aged 70 or older with acute or convalescent COVID-19.

The rearrangement joins TRBV7-2 to TRBJ2-3, with D possibly matching TRBD2 (6 bases). The germline gives CDR1 SGHTA, CDR2 FQGNSA. V shed 0 bases and J shed 0 bases, with 22 bases lying between them. The CDR3 is made up of 20 amino acids. Here the CDR3 reads CASSLASPRSGLRSTDTQYF. CDR3 nucleotides: TGTGCCAGCAGCTTAGCGTCCCCCCGGTCGGGACTGCGGAGCACAGATACGCAGTATTTT.

The chain joins TRBV7-2 to TRBJ2-7, with 10 bases fitting TRBD1. Germline-derived CDR1 and CDR2 are SGHTA and FQGNSA. This CDR3 comprises 14 residues. The V gene end was trimmed by 4 bases and the J gene end by 1 base; junction bases not matched to a gene: 1. In nucleotides, the CDR3 is TGTGCCAGCAGCTGGGACAGGGGTTCCTACGAGCAGTACTTC. Translation: CASSWDRGSYEQYF.

V gene TRBV4-3 combines with J gene TRBJ2-2; possible D gene TRBD1, 5 bases. The CDR3 length is 11 residues. Trimming pared 5 bases from V and 7 bases from J, leaving 5 bases between. Germline V CDR1 and CDR2: LGHNA, YSLEER. As DNA, the CDR3 is TGCGCCAGCAGCGGACACGGGGAGCTGTTTTTT. This encodes CASSGHGELFF.

Points on this clone: One end of the junction fails to match germline, which may point to a read error. CDR3 coding DNA: TGTGCCAGCAGGGAAGGACTTCCCTATAATTCACCCCTCCACTTT. This codes for CASREGLPYNSPLHF. The V and J genes are TRBV2 and TRBJ1-6; D gene uncertain. Germline V CDR1 and CDR2: SNHLY, FYNNEI. The CDR3 runs 15 residues.

This chain uses TRBV4-1 with TRBJ2-7; 9 bases align to TRBD2. Germline CDR1 is MGHRA and CDR2 is YSYEKL. The CDR3 totals 18 residues. V was clipped by 4 bases and J by 4 bases; unmatched bases: 17. The CDR3 here is CASSPKGIAGAHPYEQYF. As DNA, the CDR3 is TGCGCCAGCAGCCCTAAGGGTATAGCGGGAGCCCACCCTTACGAGCAGTACTTC.

The chain carries TRBV28 and TRBJ2-5; tentative D call: TRBD2 (6 bases). The CDR3 has 13 residues. V was clipped by 9 bases and J by 2 bases, with 13 bases between them. CDR1 and CDR2 (germline): MDHEN, SYDVKM. This CDR3 is CASGGLIQETQYF. The CDR3 coding sequence is TGTGCCAGTGGGGGACTGATACAAGAGACCCAGTACTTC.

The chain carries TRBV7-2 and TRBJ1-6; D perhaps matches TRBD1 (6 bases). V was trimmed by 1 base and J by 9 bases, leaving 13 bases between them. CDR1 and CDR2 (germline): SGHTA, FQGNSA. The length of the CDR3 is 15 residues. CDR3 loop: CASSLEGRGISPLHF. The CDR3 region has the DNA TGTGCCAGCAGCTTAGAGGGCAGGGGCATTTCACCCCTCCACTTT. Full variable domain (rest looked up from reference TRBV7-2 and TRBJ1-6): GAGVSQSPSNKVTEKGKDVELRCDPISGHTALYWYRQSLGQGLEFLIYFQGNSAPDKSGLPSDRFSAERTGGSVSTLTIQRTQQEDSAVYLCASSLEGRGISPLHFGNGTRLTVT.

CDR3 residues: CASSPKTGTTNEKLFF. In DNA form, the CDR3 reads TGTGCCAGCAGCCCAAAGACCGGGACAACTAATGAAAAACTGTTTTTT. This rearrangement joins TRBV9 to TRBJ1-4; D unclear. Germline-derived CDR1 and CDR2 are SGDLS and YYNGEE. The CDR3 contains 16 residues. Trimming took off 4 bases at V and 0 bases at J, with 13 bases between the two ends.

The chain employs TRBV10-3 and TRBJ1-5; weak D call: TRBD1 (5 bases). Germline lookup yields CDR1 ENHRY and CDR2 SYGVKD. CDR3 length: 14 residues. Trimming left V 6 bases short and J 5 bases short, with 14 bases between. The CDR3 loop is CAISREGNDQPQHF. The CDR3 region has the DNA TGTGCCATCAGCAGGGAGGGGAATGATCAGCCCCAGCATTTT.

This clone came up once. The chain carries TRBV9 and TRBJ2-5, with 7 bases identical to TRBD2. V was pared by 9 bases and J by 4 bases, with 12 bases of the junction left unmatched. The V gene's germline CDR1 is SGDLS and CDR2 YYNGEE. The CDR3 has 14 residues. In DNA form, the CDR3 reads TGTGCCACCGCTCGCGGGAGTTGGGGAGAGACCCAGTACTTC. Translating it yields CATARGSWGETQYF.

The V and J genes are TRBV7-8 and TRBJ2-2, with 11 bases fitting TRBD2. The V gene's germline CDR1 is SGHVS and CDR2 FQNEAQ. The CDR3 runs to 15 residues. The J segment lost 5 bases and the V segment lost 5 bases, leaving 4 bases of the junction unmatched. CDR3 in amino acids: CASSATSGVTGELFF. DNA of the CDR3: TGTGCCAGCAGCGCGACTAGCGGGGTTACCGGGGAGCTGTTTTTT. Drawing the rest from reference TRBV7-8 and TRBJ2-2, the complete variable domain is GAGVSQSPRYKVAKRGQDVALRCDPISGHVSLFWYQQALGQGPEFLTYFQNEAQLDKSGLPSDRFFAERPEGSVSTLKIQRTQQEDSAVYLCASSATSGVTGELFFGEGSRLTVL.

The chain joins TRBV6-5 to TRBJ2-3, with D tentatively TRBD2 (6 bases). The germline V gene encodes CDR1 MNHEY and CDR2 SVGAGI. Trimming cost V 6 bases and J 9 bases, with 16 bases left between them. CDR3 length equals 13 residues. CDR3 nucleotide sequence: TGTGCCAGCAGCGGGCTTACAGGAGGGACGCAGTATTTT. Translated, it gives CASSGLTGGTQYF.

As to this clone: The same CDR3 is also encoded by other DNA sequences in this sample. V and J are TRBV28 and TRBJ2-3; 8 bases align to TRBD1. This CDR3 has 12 amino acids. CDR1 and CDR2 from the germline V gene are MDHEN and SYDVKM. Trimming took 9 bases from V and 4 from J; bases not matched to a gene: 3. CDR3 sequence: CASRQGPDTQYF. DNA of the CDR3: TGTGCCAGTAGACAGGGGCCAGATACGCAGTATTTT.

The chain has TRBV7-2 and TRBJ1-2; D call uncertain. Germline V CDR1 and CDR2: SGHTA, FQGNSA. The CDR3 totals 17 residues. V lost 2 bases, J lost 2 bases, and 18 bases lay in between. The CDR3 bases are TGTGCCAGCAGCTTACGCGCAGGCCAGAGTTTAAACTATGGCTACACCTTC. Its translation is CASSLRAGQSLNYGYTF.

Only one count was recorded for this clone. This chain uses TRBV5-1 with TRBJ2-5; TRBD1 matches 8 bases. The V gene end was trimmed by 4 bases and the J gene end by 5 bases; junction bases not matched to a gene: 10. The CDR3 contains 15 residues. Germline CDR1 and CDR2: SGHRS and YFSETQ. The CDR3 bases are TGCGCCAGCAGCGCCGCCGGGACAGGAGAGGAGACCCAGTACTTC. Its translation is CASSAAGTGEETQYF.

V usage is TRBV14 and J usage is TRBJ1-1, with 8 positions matching TRBD1. This CDR3 spans 13 amino acids. Germline CDR1 reads SGHDN; CDR2 reads FVKESK. The ends lost 4 bases at V and 11 bases at J; junction bases unmatched: 9. CDR3 sequence (DNA): TGTGCCAGCAGCCGCCGGGACAGGAGGTTCGCTTTCTTT. Translated: CASSRRDRRFAFF.

The rearrangement joins TRBV28 to TRBJ1-6; TRBD1 agrees at 7 bases. From germline, CDR1 is MDHEN and CDR2 SYDVKM. The CDR3 contains 14 residues. The ends lost 1 base at V and 17 bases at J; junction bases unmatched: 11. The CDR3 nucleotides are TGTGCCAGCAGTTTATTTGGGGACAGAAGAAGGATCCACTTT. Amino acids: CASSLFGDRRRIHF.

V usage is TRBV7-9 and J usage is TRBJ2-7; D is uncertain. CDR1 SEHNR and CDR2 FQNEAQ come from the germline V gene (reference sequence). This CDR3 contains 13 residues. With 3 bases removed from V and 0 bases from J, the gap between germline ends came to 6 bases. Here the CDR3 DNA reads TGTGCCAGCAGCTTCTTATCCTCCTACGAGCAGTACTTC. Translated: CASSFLSSYEQYF.

The gene calls are TRBV5-1 and TRBJ2-1; 7 bases are shared with TRBD1. Germline loops: CDR1 SGHRS, CDR2 YFSETQ. The J segment lost 7 bases and the V segment lost 7 bases, leaving 14 bases of the junction unmatched. This CDR3 comprises 15 residues. CDR3 coding DNA: TGCGCCAGCGGAACAGGGGAGATAAATAGGAATGAGCAGTTCTTC. It specifies CASGTGEINRNEQFF.

This chain links TRBV19 with TRBJ1-6; 7 bases agree with TRBD1. V dropped 3 bases and J dropped 9; count of bases not matched to a gene: 11. This CDR3 is built from 16 residues. Germline V gene data show CDR1 as LNHDA and CDR2 as SQIVND (reference sequence). The CDR3 loop is CASSIGTDRGFSPLHF. The CDR3, as DNA: TGTGCCAGTAGTATCGGGACAGATCGAGGCTTTTCACCCCTCCACTTT. Using reference TRBV19 and TRBJ1-6 for the parts outside the CDR3, the full variable domain is DGGITQSPKYLFRKEGQNVTLSCEQNLNHDAMYWYRQDPGQGLRLIYYSQIVNDFQKGDIAEGYSVSREKKESFPLTVTSAQKNPTAFYLCASSIGTDRGFSPLHFGNGTRLTVT.

The rearrangement links TRBV2 to TRBJ1-2; possible D gene TRBD1, 5 bases. The V and J ends lost 4 bases and 8 bases respectively, with 17 bases between them. Germline loops: CDR1 SNHLY, CDR2 FYNNEI. CDR3 size: 14 residues. CDR3: CASSAARGAEGYTF. The CDR3 DNA follows: TGTGCCAGCAGTGCCGCAAGGGGCGCGGAAGGCTACACCTTC.

The chain couples TRBV6-4 to TRBJ1-1; D remains unclear. V was cut by 0 bases and J by 4 bases, with 9 bases left in between. This CDR3 is 14 amino acids long. Per germline, CDR1 MRHNA and CDR2 SNTAGT. CDR3 nucleotide sequence: TGTGCCAGCAGTGACTCGACTGCGGGCACTGAAGCTTTCTTT. Translation gives CASSDSTAGTEAFF.

This chain uses TRBV11-2 with TRBJ2-1, with 7 bases matching TRBD1. This CDR3 region has 14 residues. The V and J ends lost 5 bases and 2 bases, in that order; junction bases with no gene match: 3. Per the germline V gene, CDR1 is SGHAT and CDR2 is FQNNGV. The CDR3 DNA follows: TGTGCCAGCAGCCTCGGGACAGCCTACAATGAGCAGTTCTTC. Protein sequence: CASSLGTAYNEQFF.

The rearrangement joins TRBV4-3 to TRBJ2-1; 11 bases fit TRBD2. This CDR3 is 14 amino acids long. V trimming: 4 bases; J trimming: 6 bases; junction bases outside the gene matches: 2. Germline assignment: CDR1 LGHNA and CDR2 YSLEER. The CDR3 reads CASSPLAGGNEQFF. CDR3 bases: TGCGCCAGCAGCCCCCTAGCGGGGGGCAATGAGCAGTTCTTC.

This chain uses TRBV27 with TRBJ1-5; a possible D gene is TRBD1 (5 bases). This CDR3 is 13 amino acids long. Germline values: CDR1 MNHEY, CDR2 SMNVEV (reference sequence). V shed 5 bases and J shed 4 bases, with 9 bases lying between them. The CDR3 DNA is TGTGCCAGCAGTGGCAGGGAAAATCAGCCCCAGCATTTT. Protein product: CASSGRENQPQHF.

The genes are TRBV9 and TRBJ1-2; possible D gene TRBD1, 6 bases. V lost 0 bases and J lost 3, with 12 bases in between. There are 15 residues in the CDR3. CDR1 and CDR2 from the germline V gene are SGDLS and YYNGEE. The CDR3, as DNA: TGTGCCAGCAGCGTAGCGGGGGGCGCCGACTATGGCTACACCTTC. Protein sequence: CASSVAGGADYGYTF.